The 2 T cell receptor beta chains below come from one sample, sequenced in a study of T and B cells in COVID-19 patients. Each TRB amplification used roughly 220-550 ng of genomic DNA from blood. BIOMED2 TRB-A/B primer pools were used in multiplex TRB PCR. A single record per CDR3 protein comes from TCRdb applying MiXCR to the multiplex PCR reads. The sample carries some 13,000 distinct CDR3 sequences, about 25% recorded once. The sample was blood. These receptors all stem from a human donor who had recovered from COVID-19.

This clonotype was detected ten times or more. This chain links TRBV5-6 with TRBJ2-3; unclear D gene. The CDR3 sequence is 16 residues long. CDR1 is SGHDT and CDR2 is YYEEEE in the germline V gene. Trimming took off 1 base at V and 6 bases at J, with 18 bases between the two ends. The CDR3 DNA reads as TGTGCCAGCAGCTTGTTGATAGCCCAAAATGGCGATACGCAGTATTTT. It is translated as CASSLLIAQNGDTQYF.

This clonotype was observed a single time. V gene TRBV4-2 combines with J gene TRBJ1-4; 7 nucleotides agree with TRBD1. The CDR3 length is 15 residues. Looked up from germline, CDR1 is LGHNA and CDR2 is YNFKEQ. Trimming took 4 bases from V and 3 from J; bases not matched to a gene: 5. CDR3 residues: CASSLPGTANEKLFF. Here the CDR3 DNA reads TGTGCCAGCAGCCTTCCCGGGACAGCTAATGAAAAACTGTTTTTT.